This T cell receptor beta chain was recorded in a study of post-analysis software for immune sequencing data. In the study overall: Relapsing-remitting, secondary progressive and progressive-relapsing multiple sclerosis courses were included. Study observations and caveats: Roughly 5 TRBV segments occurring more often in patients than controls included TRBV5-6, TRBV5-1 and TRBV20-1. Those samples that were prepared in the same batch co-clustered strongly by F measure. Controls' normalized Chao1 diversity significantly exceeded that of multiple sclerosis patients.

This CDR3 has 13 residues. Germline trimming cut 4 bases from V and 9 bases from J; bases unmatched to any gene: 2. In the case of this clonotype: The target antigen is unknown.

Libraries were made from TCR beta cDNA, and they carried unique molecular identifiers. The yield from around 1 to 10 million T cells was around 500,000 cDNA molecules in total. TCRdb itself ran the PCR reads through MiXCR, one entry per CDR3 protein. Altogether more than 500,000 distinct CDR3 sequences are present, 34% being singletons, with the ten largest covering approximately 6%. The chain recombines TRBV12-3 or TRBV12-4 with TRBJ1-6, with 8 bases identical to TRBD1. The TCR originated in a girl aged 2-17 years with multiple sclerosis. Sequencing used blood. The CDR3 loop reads CASSYTGGSPLHF. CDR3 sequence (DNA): TGTGCCAGCAGTTACACAGGGGGTTCACCCCTCCACTTT.